The rows below give T cell receptor beta chains drawn from one sample of a study of CD8+ T cells in alopecia areata. Clones were sequenced by immunoSEQ multiplex PCR, and TCRdb holds only the in-frame ones, with some missing. This repertoire shows around 270,000 clones, 58% found once; its top ten account for under 2%. Source: CD4+ T cells sorted from blood, taken at week 24, from a patient treated with tofacitinib. The receptors stem from a human donor with alopecia areata. Both conserved end residues are part of each CDR3. D genes are given only for firm matches. Expanded clones are given a class, and other clones once, few, many or no size at all.

v_call: TRBV30
clone_size: -
d_call: -
j_call: TRBJ1-4
cdr3_nt: TGTGCCTGGAGTGTAGGGGCAACTAATGAAAAACTGTTTTTT
cdr3_aa: CAWSVGATNEKLFF

v_call: TRBV7-2
clone_size: -
d_call: TRBD2
j_call: TRBJ2-2
cdr3_nt: TGTGCCAGCAGCCGGGGGAGGGTTACCGGGGAGCTGTTTTTT
cdr3_aa: CASSRGRVTGELFF

v_call: TRBV7-2
clone_size: -
d_call: -
j_call: TRBJ1-5
cdr3_nt: TGTGCCAGCAGCTTAGCGGGCACCGATAGCAATCAGCCCCAGCATTTT
cdr3_aa: CASSLAGTDSNQPQHF

v_call: TRBV5-1
clone_size: -
d_call: -
j_call: TRBJ2-3
cdr3_nt: TGCGCCAGCAGCTTGGCCAAACGGGGCTTCACAGATACGCAGTATTTT
cdr3_aa: CASSLAKRGFTDTQYF

v_call: TRBV27
clone_size: -
d_call: -
j_call: TRBJ2-4
cdr3_nt: TGTGCCAGCAGTTTGGGTCCAGGCGGGTCAAACATTCAGTACTTC
cdr3_aa: CASSLGPGGSNIQYF

v_call: TRBV7-6
clone_size: -
d_call: TRBD1
j_call: TRBJ1-1
cdr3_nt: TGTGCCAGCAGCGTTCAGGGGGCCAAAGCTGAAGCTTTCTTT
cdr3_aa: CASSVQGAKAEAFF

v_call: TRBV25-1
clone_size: -
d_call: TRBD1
j_call: TRBJ2-7
cdr3_nt: TGTGCCAGCAGTCCTGGGACAGGGTGGGGAATGAGCTCCTACGAGCAGTACTTC
cdr3_aa: CASSPGTGWGMSSYEQYF

v_call: TRBV2
clone_size: -
d_call: -
j_call: TRBJ1-2
cdr3_nt: TGTGCCAGCAGTGAGACAGACTACTATGGCTACACCTTC
cdr3_aa: CASSETDYYGYTF

v_call: TRBV10-3
clone_size: -
d_call: -
j_call: TRBJ2-7
cdr3_nt: TGTGCCATCAGCCCGCGGATGAGCGAGCAGTACTTC
cdr3_aa: CAISPRMSEQYF

v_call: TRBV27
clone_size: -
d_call: -
j_call: TRBJ1-6
cdr3_nt: TGTGCCAGCAGCGCGGTGGGGTATAATTCACCCCTCCACTTT
cdr3_aa: CASSAVGYNSPLHF

v_call: TRBV30
clone_size: -
d_call: -
j_call: TRBJ2-2
cdr3_nt: TGTGCCTGGAGTGTAATTCCCGGGGAGCTGTTTTTT
cdr3_aa: CAWSVIPGELFF

v_call: TRBV30
clone_size: few
d_call: -
j_call: TRBJ2-7
cdr3_nt: TGTGCCTGGAGAAGGCAGGGGGGTTACGAGCAGTACTTC
cdr3_aa: CAWRRQGGYEQYF

v_call: TRBV13
clone_size: -
d_call: TRBD1
j_call: TRBJ2-3
cdr3_nt: TGTGCCAGCGCGTACCGGACAGGCCGCACAGATACGCAGTATTTT
cdr3_aa: CASAYRTGRTDTQYF

v_call: TRBV7-9
clone_size: few
d_call: -
j_call: TRBJ2-5
cdr3_nt: TGTGCCAGCAGCCCGCAAGAGACCCAGTACTTC
cdr3_aa: CASSPQETQYF

v_call: TRBV30
clone_size: few
d_call: -
j_call: TRBJ1-2
cdr3_nt: TGTGCCTGGAGTGTACAGGCTAACTATGGCTACACCTTC
cdr3_aa: CAWSVQANYGYTF

v_call: TRBV7-9
clone_size: many
d_call: TRBD1
j_call: TRBJ2-1
cdr3_nt: TGTGCCAGCGGGCAGGGGGACTACAATGAGCAGTTCTTC
cdr3_aa: CASGQGDYNEQFF

v_call: TRBV5-1
clone_size: -
d_call: -
j_call: TRBJ2-7
cdr3_nt: TGCGCCAGCAGCTTGGAAGGTCAGCCAGCCTACGAGCAGTACTTC
cdr3_aa: CASSLEGQPAYEQYF

v_call: TRBV30
clone_size: -
d_call: TRBD1
j_call: TRBJ2-1
cdr3_nt: TGTGCCTGGATCACTCCTCCGGGACAGGGGGCCCAAACCCAGCAGTTCTTC
cdr3_aa: CAWITPPGQGAQTQQFF

v_call: TRBV30
clone_size: -
d_call: -
j_call: TRBJ1-2
cdr3_nt: TGTGCCTGGACCCCGGACTACTATGGCTACACCTTC
cdr3_aa: CAWTPDYYGYTF

v_call: TRBV19
clone_size: few
d_call: TRBD1
j_call: TRBJ2-3
cdr3_nt: TGTGCCAGTAGTCCCACAGGGGCTGATACGCAGTATTTT
cdr3_aa: CASSPTGADTQYF

v_call: TRBV7-9
clone_size: once
d_call: -
j_call: TRBJ2-5
cdr3_nt: TGTGCCAGCAGCCCATCATATCAAGAGACCCAGTACTTC
cdr3_aa: CASSPSYQETQYF

v_call: TRBV30
clone_size: -
d_call: -
j_call: TRBJ1-3
cdr3_nt: TGTGCCTGGAGTGTAGACAGCGTCGGAAACACCATATATTTT
cdr3_aa: CAWSVDSVGNTIYF

v_call: TRBV29-1
clone_size: -
d_call: -
j_call: TRBJ2-5
cdr3_nt: TGCAGCGTTATTACTCCGGGAGAGACCCAGTACTTC
cdr3_aa: CSVITPGETQYF

v_call: TRBV6-5
clone_size: few
d_call: -
j_call: TRBJ2-1
cdr3_nt: TGTGCCAGCAGTTACTCGAAAAAGAGCGATGAGCAGTTCTTC
cdr3_aa: CASSYSKKSDEQFF

v_call: TRBV5-1
clone_size: few
d_call: TRBD2
j_call: TRBJ2-7
cdr3_nt: TGCGCCAGCAGCTGGGGACTAGCGGGCGAGCAGTACTTC
cdr3_aa: CASSWGLAGEQYF

v_call: TRBV5-1
clone_size: -
d_call: -
j_call: TRBJ2-7
cdr3_nt: TGCGCCAGCAGAAGACAGTACGAGCAGTACTTC
cdr3_aa: CASRRQYEQYF

v_call: TRBV30
clone_size: -
d_call: -
j_call: TRBJ2-5
cdr3_nt: TGTGCCTGGAGTGTTGGGCAGCAAGAGACCCAGTACTTC
cdr3_aa: CAWSVGQQETQYF

v_call: TRBV7-3
clone_size: -
d_call: -
j_call: TRBJ2-7
cdr3_nt: TGTGCCAGCAGCTTAAGAGATTCCTACGAGCAGTACTTC
cdr3_aa: CASSLRDSYEQYF

v_call: TRBV15
clone_size: once
d_call: -
j_call: TRBJ2-7
cdr3_nt: TGTGCCACCAGCGTGGGCACCGGTGCTGGGTACGAGCAGTACTTC
cdr3_aa: CATSVGTGAGYEQYF

v_call: TRBV10-3
clone_size: -
d_call: -
j_call: TRBJ2-3
cdr3_nt: TGTGCCATCAGTGAGTCGACGGGGTCAGATACGCAGTATTTT
cdr3_aa: CAISESTGSDTQYF

v_call: TRBV29-1
clone_size: -
d_call: -
j_call: TRBJ2-1
cdr3_nt: TGCAGCCTGCGGACGGGGGACACTCAGTCCTACAATGAGCAGTTCTTC
cdr3_aa: CSLRTGDTQSYNEQFF

v_call: TRBV10-3
clone_size: -
d_call: -
j_call: TRBJ1-3
cdr3_nt: TGTGCCATCAGTGACGACACACAAAAAGGAAACACCATATATTTT
cdr3_aa: CAISDDTQKGNTIYF

v_call: TRBV7-2
clone_size: -
d_call: TRBD1
j_call: TRBJ2-7
cdr3_nt: TGTGCCAGCAGCTTTCGGGGACAGGGACCTTGGGAGCAGTACTTC
cdr3_aa: CASSFRGQGPWEQYF

v_call: TRBV4-3
clone_size: few
d_call: TRBD2
j_call: TRBJ2-1
cdr3_nt: TGCGCCAGCAGCCAGCTCCAGCGGGGGGGAGGCGAGCAGTTCTTC
cdr3_aa: CASSQLQRGGGEQFF

v_call: TRBV7-8
clone_size: -
d_call: -
j_call: TRBJ2-2
cdr3_nt: TGTGCCAGCAGGCACAGGGAAATCACCGGGGAGCTGTTTTTT
cdr3_aa: CASRHREITGELFF

v_call: TRBV4-2
clone_size: -
d_call: -
j_call: TRBJ2-4
cdr3_nt: TGTGCCAGCAGCCTGGGTGATGCAGATCCGAAAAACATTCAGTACTTC
cdr3_aa: CASSLGDADPKNIQYF

v_call: TRBV2
clone_size: -
d_call: -
j_call: TRBJ1-6
cdr3_nt: TGTGCCAGCAGTGAACAAGGGGCCTATAATTCACCCCTCCACTTT
cdr3_aa: CASSEQGAYNSPLHF

v_call: TRBV29-1
clone_size: -
d_call: -
j_call: TRBJ1-1
cdr3_nt: TGCAGCGTTGAGGGGCAGATGAACACTGAAGCTTTCTTT
cdr3_aa: CSVEGQMNTEAFF

v_call: TRBV30
clone_size: -
d_call: -
j_call: TRBJ2-5
cdr3_nt: TGTGCCTGGAGTGGTATGGAGACCCAGTACTTC
cdr3_aa: CAWSGMETQYF

v_call: TRBV29-1
clone_size: -
d_call: TRBD1
j_call: TRBJ1-5
cdr3_nt: TGCAGCGTGGGACAGCGGGATCAGCCCCAGCATTTT
cdr3_aa: CSVGQRDQPQHF

v_call: TRBV29-1
clone_size: -
d_call: -
j_call: TRBJ2-7
cdr3_nt: TGCAGCGTCGCCGGGGGGCAAAACGAGCAGTACTTC
cdr3_aa: CSVAGGQNEQYF

v_call: TRBV7-2
clone_size: few
d_call: TRBD1
j_call: TRBJ2-7
cdr3_nt: TGTGCCAGCAGCTCGGGACAGGGTAGGCAGTACTTC
cdr3_aa: CASSSGQGRQYF

v_call: TRBV5-1
clone_size: -
d_call: TRBD1
j_call: TRBJ1-1
cdr3_nt: TGCGCCAGCAGCTTACGAGGACAGGGGATGAACACTGAAGCTTTCTTT
cdr3_aa: CASSLRGQGMNTEAFF

v_call: TRBV6-5
clone_size: few
d_call: -
j_call: TRBJ2-5
cdr3_nt: TGTGCCAGCAGTACCCCAGGGGAGACCCAGTACTTC
cdr3_aa: CASSTPGETQYF

v_call: TRBV10-3
clone_size: few
d_call: TRBD1
j_call: TRBJ1-2
cdr3_nt: TGTGCCATCAGTACGGACAGGGGACTCGATGGCTACACCTTC
cdr3_aa: CAISTDRGLDGYTF

v_call: TRBV6-5
clone_size: -
d_call: -
j_call: TRBJ1-2
cdr3_nt: TGTGCCAGCAGTTCCTTTCCTGGGACGGTCGGCTACACCTTC
cdr3_aa: CASSSFPGTVGYTF

v_call: TRBV4-2
clone_size: -
d_call: TRBD1
j_call: TRBJ1-6
cdr3_nt: TGTGCCAGCAGCCAAGATAAACTTCGGACAGGGGGACGGTCACCCCTCCACTTT
cdr3_aa: CASSQDKLRTGGRSPLHF

v_call: TRBV30
clone_size: -
d_call: TRBD1
j_call: TRBJ1-1
cdr3_nt: TGTGCCTGCCCGACAGGGGAGAACACTGAAGCTTTCTTT
cdr3_aa: CACPTGENTEAFF

v_call: TRBV7-2
clone_size: -
d_call: -
j_call: TRBJ2-7
cdr3_nt: TGTGCCAGCAGCGCCCGCTACGAGCAGTACTTC
cdr3_aa: CASSARYEQYF

v_call: TRBV2
clone_size: -
d_call: -
j_call: TRBJ2-5
cdr3_nt: TGTGCCAGCAAAGGGGGAATCCAGTACTTC
cdr3_aa: CASKGGIQYF

v_call: TRBV12-5
clone_size: -
d_call: -
j_call: TRBJ2-5
cdr3_nt: TGTGCTAGTGGTTTGGTAGATCCATTTTCCCGGGACATAGAGACCCAGTACTTC
cdr3_aa: CASGLVDPFSRDIETQYF

v_call: TRBV27
clone_size: -
d_call: TRBD1
j_call: TRBJ1-2
cdr3_nt: TGTGCCAGCAGTTCGGCGACAGGGAGCGATGGCTACACCTTC
cdr3_aa: CASSSATGSDGYTF

v_call: TRBV6-5
clone_size: -
d_call: -
j_call: TRBJ2-3
cdr3_nt: TGTGCCAGCTGTAGGGGGTCTTTGTCAGATACGCAGTATTTT
cdr3_aa: CASCRGSLSDTQYF